The entry below describes one T cell receptor (beta chain). Its antigen is currently unknown. Sequencing was performed with immunoSEQ multiplex PCR; in TCRdb, only in-frame clones are kept and a portion is missing. Of some 2,000,000 clones in the sample, around 95% are singletons; the top ten hold less than 0.15%. This sample is drawn from a study of shared clonotypes between healthy human individuals. Overall study context: Donors, aged 18 to 49, were a couple of women and three men. Used for every donor were three CD4 naive, three CD4 memory, two CD8 naive and one CD8 memory plate. Findings and caveats of the study: It was the few donors that limited the genetic and exposure-history diversity represented. Compared with memory subsets, naive subsets generally had larger estimated richness.

The CDR3 has 17 residues. J gave up 3 bases and V 0 bases, and 7 bases lay outside the gene matches. CDR1 and CDR2 (germline): MRHNA, SNTAGT. The sequencing sample was made of naive CD4+ T cells sorted from blood. Subset meaning: CD45RA+ positively selected. This sequence was found in a man aged 18 to 35 in good health. The J gene is TRBJ1-2, the V gene TRBV6-4; 10 nucleotides match TRBD1. The CDR3 nucleotides read TGTGCCAGCAGTGACTCTGGGGACAGGGGTATTGACTATGGCTACACCTTC. Translation: CASSDSGDRGIDYGYTF.